The clone carrying this TCR beta chain was seen at least ten times. Its antigen is not identified. The data derive from a study of T cells after posttransplantation cyclophosphamide. Study-wide results and limits: Blood and skin or GI T cell repertoires showed limited TRB overlap. After PTCy, TRB diversity resembled that of CNI/methotrexate controls.

Germline CDR1 is SGHAT and CDR2 is FQNNGV. V shed 7 bases, J shed 7 bases, and the junction held 4 bases outside the gene matches. The CDR3 has 14 amino acids. The protocol was immunoSEQ multiplex PCR, while the TCRdb copy is restricted to in-frame clones and leaves out a portion. Sampling found about 39,000 clones, none seen once. Sequenced material: PBMCs. This clonotype was sampled from a woman aged 50 to 65 in good health and a related stem cell transplant donor. V is TRBV11-2 and J is TRBJ1-4; 12 positions agree with TRBD1. The CDR3, as DNA: TGTGCCAGCACCACGGGACAGGGGGCTGAAAAACTGTTTTTT. Amino acid sequence: CASTTGQGAEKLFF.